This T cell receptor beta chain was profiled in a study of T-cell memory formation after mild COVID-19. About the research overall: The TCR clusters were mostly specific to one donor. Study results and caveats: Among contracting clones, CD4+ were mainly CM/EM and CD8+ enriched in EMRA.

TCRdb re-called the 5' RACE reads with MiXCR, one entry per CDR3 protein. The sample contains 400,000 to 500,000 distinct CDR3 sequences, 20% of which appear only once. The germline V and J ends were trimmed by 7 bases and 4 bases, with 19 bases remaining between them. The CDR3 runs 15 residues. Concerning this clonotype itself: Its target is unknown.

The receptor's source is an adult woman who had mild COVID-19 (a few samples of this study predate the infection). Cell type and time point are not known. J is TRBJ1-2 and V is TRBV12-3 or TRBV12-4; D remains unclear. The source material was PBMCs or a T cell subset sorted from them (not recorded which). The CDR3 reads CASTARGGEPYGYTF. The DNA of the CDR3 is TGTGCCAGCACCGCTCGGGGAGGAGAACCCTATGGCTACACCTTC.